The 32 T cell receptor beta chains below were found in one sample sequenced in a study of long-term antiretroviral therapy in people with HIV (dated by TCRdb to between 2021 and 2022). The immunoSEQ hsTCRB v3.0 assay was used at survey level resolution for TRB variable region sequencing. The clones in this table, taken by TCRdb from immuneACCESS, are in-frame only. Not every clone is retained; where verified, under half of the shortfall comes from an unresolved V gene, and the cause of the rest is unknown. The sample table lists 20,000 to 30,000 clones, 70% to 85% of them with a count of one. The ten largest clones add up to less than 12% of the sample. This specimen consisted of unsorted PBMCs, obtained 1.2 years after starting antiretroviral therapy. The origin of the receptors is a woman aged 40 to 55 with HIV.

As DNA, the CDR3 is TGTGCCAGCAGCGCCGGGCGGATTAATGAAAAACTGTTTTTT. Translation: CASSAGRINEKLFF. The chain joins TRBV5-5 to TRBJ1-4; D is unresolved. The CDR3 has 14 residues. V lost 4 bases and J lost 4, with 11 bases in between. The germline gives CDR1 SGHKS, CDR2 YYEKEE (reference sequence).

The chain couples TRBV28 to TRBJ2-7; 9 positions match TRBD2. V trimming: 2 bases; J trimming: 10 bases; junction bases outside the gene matches: 12. The CDR3 extends over 15 amino acids. Looked up from germline, CDR1 is MDHEN and CDR2 is SYDVKM. CDR3 amino acids: CASSLTTAGGVSQYF. Written as DNA, the CDR3 is TGTGCCAGCAGTTTAACCACAGCGGGAGGCGTATCCCAGTACTTC. Supplemented by reference TRBV28 and TRBJ2-7, the full variable domain reads DVKVTQSSRYLVKRTGEKVFLECVQDMDHENMFWYRQDPGLGLRLIYFSYDVKMKEKGDIPEGYSVSREKKERFSLILESASTNQTSMYLCASSLTTAGGVSQYFGPGTRLTVT.

The chain employs TRBV11-2 and TRBJ2-2; 10 positions agree with TRBD2. The germline gives CDR1 SGHAT, CDR2 FQNNGV. This CDR3 has 16 amino acids. V gave up 1 base and J gave up 11 bases; unmatched junction bases: 10. The CDR3, as DNA: TGTGCCAGCAGCTTAGTAGCGGGAGGCACAACCATCGAGCTGTTTTTT. Its protein product is CASSLVAGGTTIELFF. Variable domain in full (rest from reference TRBV11-2 and TRBJ2-2): EAGVAQSPRYKIIEKRQSVAFWCNPISGHATLYWYQQILGQGPKLLIQFQNNGVVDDSQLPKDRFSAERLKGVDSTLKIQPAKLEDSAVYLCASSLVAGGTTIELFFGEGSRLTVL.

The chain employs TRBV11-2 and TRBJ2-1; TRBD2 matches 11 bases. This CDR3 contains 15 residues. V was clipped by 1 base and J by 4 bases; unmatched bases: 0. Germline CDR1 is SGHAT and CDR2 is FQNNGV. CDR3 region: CASSLGLAGYNEQFF. Here the CDR3 DNA reads TGTGCCAGCAGCTTAGGACTAGCGGGGTACAATGAGCAGTTCTTC. The variable domain in full, with the rest retrieved from reference TRBV11-2 and TRBJ2-1, is EAGVAQSPRYKIIEKRQSVAFWCNPISGHATLYWYQQILGQGPKLLIQFQNNGVVDDSQLPKDRFSAERLKGVDSTLKIQPAKLEDSAVYLCASSLGLAGYNEQFFGPGTRLTVL.

This rearrangement joins TRBV7-2 to TRBJ2-3; possible D gene TRBD2, 5 bases. Germline V CDR1 and CDR2: SGHTA, FQGNSA. Trimming took off 4 bases at V and 5 bases at J, with 25 bases between the two ends. The CDR3 has 18 amino acids. In DNA form, the CDR3 reads TGTGCCAGCAGCTGGGGAACCCGTAGCGTCGCCGTGTTAGATACGCAGTATTTT. Amino acids: CASSWGTRSVAVLDTQYF.

The chain combines TRBV30 with TRBJ1-4; D is uncertain. Germline values: CDR1 GTSNPN, CDR2 SVGIG (reference sequence). This CDR3 is 14 amino acids long. Trimming stripped 0 bases from V and 0 bases from J, with 5 bases between. CDR3 residues: CAWSVSSTNEKLFF. The CDR3 bases are TGTGCCTGGAGTGTAAGCTCAACTAATGAAAAACTGTTTTTT.

The rearrangement uses TRBV7-9 and TRBJ1-2; the D is unclear. V dropped 2 bases and J dropped 2 bases, with 0 bases sitting between them. Germline V gene sequence: CDR1 SEHNR, CDR2 FQNEAQ (reference sequence). This CDR3 region has 11 residues. The CDR3 DNA sequence: TGTGCCAGCAGCTTAAACTATGGCTACACCTTC. Translation: CASSLNYGYTF.

This chain uses TRBV5-4 with TRBJ2-7; D call uncertain. V was shortened by 4 bases and J by 3 bases, with 5 bases between the two germline ends. This CDR3 has 11 amino acids. The germline CDR1 and CDR2 sequences are SGHNT and YYREEE (reference sequence). CDR3 amino acids: CASSSRYEQYF. CDR3 bases: TGTGCCAGCAGCAGTCGCTACGAGCAGTACTTC.

In its sample, this clone was seen a few times. This chain's CDR3 is CASTSFLAGPTEAFF. CDR3 nucleotide sequence: TGTGCCAGCACCTCCTTTTTGGCGGGGCCGACTGAAGCTTTCTTT. The rearrangement joins TRBV7-9 to TRBJ1-1; the D gene is possibly TRBD1 (5 bases). CDR1 is SEHNR, CDR2 FQNEAQ, per germline (reference sequence). V lost 7 bases and J 5 bases, leaving 20 bases between the germline ends. The CDR3 is 15 amino acids.

The chain joins TRBV27 to TRBJ1-1; TRBD1 matches 10 bases. The CDR3 is made up of 16 amino acids. V shed 0 bases, J shed 5 bases, and the junction held 6 bases outside the gene matches. From germline, CDR1 is MNHEY and CDR2 SMNVEV (reference sequence). The CDR3 sequence is CASSLSDRGARTEAFF. DNA of the CDR3: TGTGCCAGCAGTTTATCGGACAGGGGGGCGAGGACTGAAGCTTTCTTT.

The J gene is TRBJ2-1, the V gene TRBV6-1, with D maybe TRBD1 (5 bases). Trimming removed 2 bases at V and 0 bases at J, with 11 bases between. Germline lookup yields CDR1 MNHNS and CDR2 SASEGT. The CDR3 covers 16 residues. The CDR3 protein is CASSERPGNSYNEQFF. In DNA form, the CDR3 reads TGTGCCAGCAGTGAACGTCCAGGGAACTCCTACAATGAGCAGTTCTTC.

The chain has TRBV5-4 and TRBJ1-6; D remains ambiguous. The CDR3 loop spans 14 amino acids. The V end was cut by 0 bases, the J end by 10 bases, with 11 bases between. Germline lookup yields CDR1 SGHNT and CDR2 YYREEE (reference sequence). This CDR3 is CASSLEGSGSPLHF. CDR3 DNA sequence: TGTGCCAGCAGCTTGGAGGGATCCGGATCACCCCTCCACTTT.

This clone was recorded once. This chain uses TRBV5-1 with TRBJ2-7; D is unclear. Germline assignment: CDR1 SGHRS and CDR2 YFSETQ. The CDR3 sequence is 14 residues long. V was clipped by 3 bases and J by 7 bases, with 17 bases between them. The CDR3: CASSWPGELEEQYF. CDR3 nucleotides: TGCGCCAGCAGCTGGCCAGGAGAACTGGAGGAGCAGTACTTC.

The chain employs TRBV7-9 and TRBJ2-7, with D tentatively TRBD1 or TRBD2 (5 bases each). CDR1 SEHNR and CDR2 FQNEAQ come from the germline V gene (reference sequence). The CDR3 runs to 13 residues. V lost 5 bases, J lost 4 bases, and 12 bases lay in between. The CDR3 loop is CASSRGANYEQYF. The CDR3 DNA is TGTGCCAGCAGCCGAGGGGCTAATTACGAGCAGTACTTC.

CDR3 region: CASRLEGGNSEKLFF. CDR3 nucleotide sequence: TGTGCCAGCAGACTAGAGGGGGGGAATTCTGAAAAACTGTTTTTT. The chain recombines TRBV11-2 with TRBJ1-4, with D possibly TRBD1 on 6 matching bases. Deletions cut 6 bases from V and 7 bases from J, with 18 bases between. The germline gives CDR1 SGHAT, CDR2 FQNNGV. This CDR3 is built from 15 residues.

The V and J genes are TRBV5-5 and TRBJ1-2; the D is unclear. Trimming left V 2 bases short and J 3 bases short, with 14 bases between. CDR3 size: 15 residues. Germline lookup yields CDR1 SGHKS and CDR2 YYEKEE (reference sequence). As DNA, the CDR3 is TGTGCCAGCAGCTTCCGCGCTCGTCAGGACTATGGCTACACCTTC. This sequence encodes CASSFRARQDYGYTF. The whole variable domain, remainder taken from reference TRBV5-5 and TRBJ1-2, is DAGVTQSPTHLIKTRGQQVTLRCSPISGHKSVSWYQQVLGQGPQFIFQYYEKEERGRGNFPDRFSARQFPNYSSELNVNALLLGDSALYLCASSFRARQDYGYTFGSGTRLTVV.

The chain couples TRBV7-8 to TRBJ1-5, with a weak D call TRBD1 (6 bases). The CDR3 sequence is 15 residues long. Trimming stripped 3 bases from V and 3 bases from J, with 12 bases between. Per germline, CDR1 SGHVS and CDR2 FQNEAQ. The CDR3 protein is CASSLSPGANQPQHF. The CDR3 DNA follows: TGTGCCAGCAGCTTGAGCCCAGGGGCCAATCAGCCCCAGCATTTT. Supplemented by reference TRBV7-8 and TRBJ1-5, the full variable domain reads GAGVSQSPRYKVAKRGQDVALRCDPISGHVSLFWYQQALGQGPEFLTYFQNEAQLDKSGLPSDRFFAERPEGSVSTLKIQRTQQEDSAVYLCASSLSPGANQPQHFGDGTRLSIL.

The V gene is TRBV10-3, the J gene TRBJ1-1, with D hard to call. The CDR3 contains 14 residues. Germline V gives CDR1 ENHRY, CDR2 SYGVKD. Trimming took 2 bases from V and 1 from J, leaving 8 bases between them. CDR3 residues: CAISEGSSNTEAFF. CDR3 nucleotide sequence: TGTGCCATCAGTGAGGGGTCTTCGAACACTGAAGCTTTCTTT.

The chain employs TRBV7-9 and TRBJ2-7; maybe TRBD2 (6 bases). Trimming took off 5 bases at V and 3 bases at J, with 14 bases between the two ends. The CDR3 is 14 residues long. Germline CDR1 reads SEHNR; CDR2 reads FQNEAQ (reference sequence). The CDR3 is CASSPTGTGYEQYF. The CDR3, as DNA: TGTGCCAGCAGCCCAACCGGGACTGGCTACGAGCAGTACTTC.

V is TRBV5-6 and J is TRBJ2-1; maybe TRBD2 (5 bases). This CDR3 is built from 15 residues. Looked up from germline, CDR1 is SGHDT and CDR2 is YYEEEE. V shed 4 bases and J shed 4 bases, with 15 bases lying between them. The CDR3 region is CASSLLNTGYNEQFF. CDR3 bases: TGTGCCAGCAGCCTATTAAATACGGGGTACAATGAGCAGTTCTTC.

This clone appeared a few times. The DNA for the CDR3 is TGTGCCAGCAGCTTAAGACTCATGGAAGGGTACACTGAAGCTTTCTTT. Encoded protein: CASSLRLMEGYTEAFF. The chain links TRBV7-6 to TRBJ1-1, with D unclear. Germline lookup yields CDR1 SGHVS and CDR2 FNYEAQ. V was pared by 2 bases and J by 3 bases, with 16 bases between. The CDR3 is 16 residues long.

The chain links TRBV2 to TRBJ1-1, with D possibly TRBD1 on 5 matching bases. Germline V CDR1 and CDR2: SNHLY, FYNNEI. V shed 7 bases and J shed 10 bases, with 25 bases lying between them. The CDR3 is made up of 15 amino acids. Here the CDR3 DNA reads TGTGCCAGCAACCGAGCCGGGTCGGGGGGACTGCCAGCTTTCTTT. Translating it yields CASNRAGSGGLPAFF.

The table lists this clone with a few counts. The chain has TRBV2 and TRBJ1-2; D is ambiguous. Germline V gene sequence: CDR1 SNHLY, CDR2 FYNNEI. This CDR3 has 12 amino acids. Trimming cost V 3 bases and J 5 bases, with 7 bases left between them. CDR3 amino acids: CASSEGAYGYTF. Written as DNA, the CDR3 is TGTGCCAGCAGTGAGGGAGCATATGGCTACACCTTC.

The CDR3: CASSILGGSYNEQFF. The CDR3 bases are TGTGCCAGTAGTATACTCGGGGGCTCCTACAATGAGCAGTTCTTC. The chain has TRBV19 and TRBJ2-1; TRBD2 is a possible D gene (6 bases). Trimming stripped 2 bases from V and 0 bases from J, with 8 bases between. Germline assignment: CDR1 LNHDA and CDR2 SQIVND (reference sequence). CDR3 length equals 15 residues.

This sequence joins TRBV19 and TRBJ2-5, with 12 bases aligning to TRBD2. CDR1 is LNHDA, CDR2 SQIVND, per germline (reference sequence). There are 16 residues in the CDR3. Trimming cost V 5 bases and J 1 base; bases outside gene matches: 5. CDR3 nucleotide sequence: TGTGCCAGTAGTGTCGGACTAGCGGGGAGCCAAGAGACCCAGTACTTC. This gives the protein CASSVGLAGSQETQYF. Looking up the rest from reference TRBV19 and TRBJ2-5 gives the full variable domain: DGGITQSPKYLFRKEGQNVTLSCEQNLNHDAMYWYRQDPGQGLRLIYYSQIVNDFQKGDIAEGYSVSREKKESFPLTVTSAQKNPTAFYLCASSVGLAGSQETQYFGPGTRLLVL.

The chain recombines TRBV7-8 with TRBJ2-7; D perhaps matches TRBD1 (6 bases). Germline CDR1 SGHVS, CDR2 FQNEAQ. V was shortened by 2 bases and J by 6 bases, with 11 bases between the two germline ends. This CDR3 contains 13 residues. CDR3 amino acids: CASSLRQEIEQYF. The CDR3 DNA sequence: TGTGCCAGCAGCTTAAGACAGGAGATCGAGCAGTACTTC.

The V and J genes are TRBV19 and TRBJ1-5; 9 nucleotides agree with TRBD1. Germline V gives CDR1 LNHDA, CDR2 SQIVND (reference sequence). Unmatched junction bases numbered 7, after V lost 4 bases and J lost 6 bases. The CDR3 covers 15 residues. CDR3 residues: CASSRGRDRVQPQHF. In DNA form, the CDR3 reads TGTGCCAGTAGTAGGGGGCGGGACAGGGTTCAGCCCCAGCATTTT.

This chain joins TRBV5-1 and TRBJ1-2, with 10 bases fitting TRBD1. Germline assignment: CDR1 SGHRS and CDR2 YFSETQ. The trim removed 0 bases at V and 2 bases at J, leaving 4 bases unmatched. This CDR3 is built from 16 residues. The CDR3 nucleotides are TGCGCCAGCAGCTTGGTCCCGGGACAGGGGAACTATGGCTACACCTTC. It translates to CASSLVPGQGNYGYTF.

This chain connects TRBV30 to TRBJ1-4; possible D gene TRBD1, 5 bases. Looked up from germline, CDR1 is GTSNPN and CDR2 is SVGIG (reference sequence). Trimming shortened V by 0 bases and J by 5 bases, and 13 bases separated the two germline ends. The length of the CDR3 is 15 residues. The CDR3 loop reads CAWSVHGDWNEKLFF. CDR3 sequence (DNA): TGTGCCTGGAGTGTACACGGGGACTGGAATGAAAAACTGTTTTTT.

The V and J genes are TRBV29-1 and TRBJ1-5; 10 bases are a match to TRBD1. Per the germline V gene, CDR1 is SQVTM and CDR2 is ANQGSEA. There are 13 residues in the CDR3. The trim removed 8 bases at V and 5 bases at J, leaving 6 bases unmatched. CDR3 loop: CSFVGQGDQPQHF. The CDR3 region has the DNA TGCAGCTTTGTAGGACAGGGGGATCAGCCCCAGCATTTT.

The chain uses TRBV19 and TRBJ2-3, with 8 nucleotides matching TRBD2. Germline lookup yields CDR1 LNHDA and CDR2 SQIVND (reference sequence). The CDR3 runs to 15 residues. Losses at the gene ends were 3 bases for V and 2 bases for J; bases not matched to a gene: 4. Written as DNA, the CDR3 is TGTGCCAGTAGTATCTTAGCGGGGCCCACAGATACGCAGTATTTT. This codes for CASSILAGPTDTQYF.

The chain carries TRBV5-4 and TRBJ1-1; D gene ambiguous. Germline V CDR1 and CDR2: SGHNT, YYREEE (reference sequence). The length of the CDR3 is 13 residues. V lost 6 bases and J 5 bases, leaving 14 bases between the germline ends. The CDR3 DNA sequence: TGTGCCAGCAACGATCGAGGGCAGACTGAAGCTTTCTTT. Protein sequence: CASNDRGQTEAFF. The variable domain in full, completed from reference TRBV5-4 and TRBJ1-1, reads ETGVTQSPTHLIKTRGQQVTLRCSSQSGHNTVSWYQQALGQGPQFIFQYYREEENGRGNFPPRFSGLQFPNYSSELNVNALELDDSALYLCASNDRGQTEAFFGQGTRLTVV.